The text below deals with one T cell receptor beta chain. Its antigen is as yet unknown. These data come from a study of OX40 agonist ivuxolimab in advanced cancers. Broader study findings: Low normalized clonal expansion also occurred in some nonresponding patients.

Here immunoSEQ multiplex PCR was the method, and the copy in TCRdb shows in-frame clones only, minus some. The sample carries around 80,000 clones, almost 85% recorded once. This CDR3 has 14 amino acids. J gave up 4 bases and V 9 bases, and 9 bases lay outside the gene matches. CDR1 and CDR2 from the germline V gene are SGHNT and YYREEE (reference sequence). Sequences were derived from CD4+ or CD8+ T cells sorted from blood, sampled in a trial of the OX40 agonist ivuxolimab. The TCR was taken from an adult with an advanced solid tumor such as melanoma, head and neck, liver or kidney cancer. This rearrangement joins TRBV5-4 to TRBJ1-4; TRBD1 aligns across 7 bases. CDR3 nucleotide sequence: TGTGCCAAGAAACGGGACAGTTATAATGAAAAACTGTTTTTT. Protein sequence: CAKKRDSYNEKLFF.